This record concerns one T cell receptor (beta chain) sequence. V gave up 1 base and J gave up 5 bases, with 15 bases separating them. The CDR3 loop spans 16 amino acids. Seattle researchers signed up patients amid active infection and tracked them longitudinally. This record comes from a study of blood T cell repertoires in COVID-19. As originally analysed: Nucleated cell number was recorded as an estimate derived from reference gene primer amplification. The assay was immunoSEQ multiplex PCR, and TCRdb's table has in-frame clones only and misses some. V and J calls and clone size follow that table, whereas D and trimming were derived from the DNA. The sample lists under 85,000 clones, approximately 80% occurring once.

The receptor's source is a man aged 25 to 40 with COVID-19, enrolled during active disease. The source material was peripheral blood. The V and J genes are TRBV23-1 and TRBJ1-5, with D perhaps TRBD1 (5 bases). TRBV23-1 is filed as an ORF, its function uncertain. The chain's CDR3 is CASSQYVGVEDQPQHF. CDR3 sequence (DNA): TGCGCCAGCAGTCAATACGTAGGGGTAGAAGATCAGCCCCAGCATTTT.